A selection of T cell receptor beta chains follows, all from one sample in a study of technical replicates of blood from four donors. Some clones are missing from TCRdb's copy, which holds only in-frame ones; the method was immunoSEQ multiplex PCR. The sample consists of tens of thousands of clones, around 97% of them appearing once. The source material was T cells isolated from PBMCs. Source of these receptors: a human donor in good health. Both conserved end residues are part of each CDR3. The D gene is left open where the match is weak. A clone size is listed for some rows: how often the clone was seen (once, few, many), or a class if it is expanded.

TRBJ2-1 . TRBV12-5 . CASGLVRPDRGLAYNEQFF TGTGCTAGTGGTTTGGTCCGCCCTGACAGGGGACTAGCATACAATGAGCAGTTCTTC
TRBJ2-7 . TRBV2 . CASRWSPRIYEQYF TGTGCCAGTCGGTGGAGTCCACGAATCTACGAGCAGTACTTC
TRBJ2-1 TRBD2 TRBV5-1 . CASSLVRGLAGGSSYNEQFF TGCGCCAGCAGCTTAGTGCGCGGGCTAGCGGGCGGAAGCTCCTACAATGAGCAGTTCTTC
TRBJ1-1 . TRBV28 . CASSDDYRESTEAFF TGTGCCAGCAGCGACGATTACAGGGAGAGCACTGAAGCTTTCTTT
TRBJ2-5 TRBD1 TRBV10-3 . CAIRDRDGAETQYF TGTGCCATCAGGGACAGGGACGGGGCGGAGACCCAGTACTTC
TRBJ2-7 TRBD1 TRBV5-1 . CASSLSQGRSYEQYF TGCGCCAGCAGCTTGTCACAGGGGCGCTCCTACGAGCAGTACTTC
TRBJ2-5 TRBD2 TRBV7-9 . CASSSSAGGRETQYF TGTGCCAGCAGCTCCTCGGCGGGGGGCCGCGAGACCCAGTACTTC
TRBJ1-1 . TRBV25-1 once CASSDRTGRAFF TGTGCCAGCAGTGATCGGACGGGAAGGGCTTTCTTT
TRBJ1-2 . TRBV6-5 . CASRLAGANYGYTF TGTGCCAGCAGGCTCGCGGGGGCGAACTATGGCTACACCTTC
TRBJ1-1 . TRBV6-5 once CASSYSNSEAFF TGTGCCAGCAGTTACTCGAACTCTGAAGCTTTCTTT
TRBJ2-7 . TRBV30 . CAWQDGGNYEQYF TGTGCCTGGCAGGACGGGGGAAACTACGAGCAGTACTTC
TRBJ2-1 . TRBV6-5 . CASSYVSSDEQFF TGTGCCAGCAGTTACGTCTCGTCCGATGAGCAGTTCTTC
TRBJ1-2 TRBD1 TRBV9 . CASSPGTANYGYTF TGTGCCAGCAGCCCCGGGACAGCTAACTATGGCTACACCTTC
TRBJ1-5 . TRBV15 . CATSRDRTGGNQPQHF TGTGCCACCAGCAGAGACCGGACCGGGGGCAATCAGCCCCAGCATTTT
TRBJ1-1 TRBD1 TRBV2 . CASSAGTGGTEAFF TGTGCCAGCAGTGCCGGGACAGGCGGTACTGAAGCTTTCTTT
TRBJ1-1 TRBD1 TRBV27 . CASSATTGIRRENTEAFF TGTGCCAGCAGTGCTACGACAGGGATAAGGCGGGAGAACACTGAAGCTTTCTTT
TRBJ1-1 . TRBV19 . CASSNGGTYTEAFF TGTGCCAGTAGCAACGGGGGGACCTACACTGAAGCTTTCTTT
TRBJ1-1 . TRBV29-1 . CSVSLLTEAFF TGCAGCGTTTCCTTGTTGACTGAAGCTTTCTTT
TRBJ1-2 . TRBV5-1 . CASSLGDSSYGYTF TGCGCCAGCAGCTTGGGTGACAGTTCCTATGGCTACACCTTC
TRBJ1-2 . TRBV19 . CATTRTETSYGYTF TGTGCCACAACGAGGACAGAAACATCATATGGCTACACCTTC
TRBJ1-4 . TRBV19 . CASTNQVVSNEKLFF TGTGCCAGTACTAACCAGGTGGTTTCTAATGAAAAACTGTTTTTT
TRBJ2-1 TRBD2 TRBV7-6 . CASSIRLAGAYNEQFF TGTGCCAGCAGCATAAGACTAGCGGGGGCTTACAATGAGCAGTTCTTC
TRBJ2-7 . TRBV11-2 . CASSRFAGALGEQYF TGTGCCAGCAGCCGTTTTGCGGGGGCCCTGGGGGAGCAGTACTTC
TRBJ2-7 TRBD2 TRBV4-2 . CASSQGLAGPLISYEQYF TGTGCCAGCAGCCAAGGACTAGCGGGCCCTTTAATCTCCTACGAGCAGTACTTC
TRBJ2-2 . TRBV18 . CASSALDRRVGELFF TGTGCCAGCTCAGCCCTGGACAGGAGGGTCGGGGAGCTGTTTTTT
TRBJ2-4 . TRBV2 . CASSGESKNIQYF TGTGCCAGCAGCGGGGAGTCCAAAAACATTCAGTACTTC
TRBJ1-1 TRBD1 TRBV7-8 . CASSSIRTGGTEAFF TGTGCCAGCAGCTCTATACGGACAGGGGGAACTGAAGCTTTCTTT
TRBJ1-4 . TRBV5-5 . CASSLALLGALSEKLFF TGTGCCAGCAGCTTGGCACTCTTAGGGGCCTTGTCCGAAAAACTGTTTTTT
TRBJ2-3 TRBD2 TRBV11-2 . CASRLIAGPTQYF TGTGCCAGCAGGTTAATAGCGGGACCTACGCAGTATTTT
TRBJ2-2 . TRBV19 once CASSTFTWADTGELFF TGTGCCAGTAGTACCTTCACCTGGGCCGACACCGGGGAGCTGTTTTTT
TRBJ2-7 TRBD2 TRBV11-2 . CASSLDYSGAYEQYF TGTGCCAGCAGCTTAGATTATAGCGGGGCCTACGAGCAGTACTTC
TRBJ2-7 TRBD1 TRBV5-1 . CASRSGFHSGTGAPYPSYEQYF TGCGCCAGCCGCTCCGGGTTCCACTCCGGGACAGGGGCTCCCTATCCCTCCTACGAGCAGTACTTC
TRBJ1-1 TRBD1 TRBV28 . CASSTYGTVNTEAFF TGTGCCAGCAGTACTTACGGGACAGTGAACACTGAAGCTTTCTTT
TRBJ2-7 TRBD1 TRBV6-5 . CASSYQLGQDNYEQYF TGTGCCAGCAGTTACCAACTGGGACAGGATAACTACGAGCAGTACTTC
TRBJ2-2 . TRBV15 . CATSSRTNTGELFF TGTGCCACCAGCAGCAGAACGAACACCGGGGAGCTGTTTTTT
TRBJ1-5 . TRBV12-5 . CASGPQGSGPQHF TGTGCTAGTGGTCCACAGGGTTCGGGGCCCCAGCATTTT
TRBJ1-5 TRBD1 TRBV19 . CASSIGGGSGQPQHF TGTGCCAGTAGTATTGGAGGGGGCAGCGGTCAGCCCCAGCATTTT
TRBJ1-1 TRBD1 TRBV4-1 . CASSQRQGATNTEAFF TGCGCCAGCAGCCAGAGACAGGGGGCAACGAACACTGAAGCTTTCTTT
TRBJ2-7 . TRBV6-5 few CASSYSIRDFNYEQYF TGTGCCAGCAGTTACTCGATTCGGGACTTCAACTACGAGCAGTACTTC
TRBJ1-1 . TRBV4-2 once CASSEGGGSEAFF TGTGCCAGCAGCGAAGGAGGAGGCAGTGAAGCTTTCTTT
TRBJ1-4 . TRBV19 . CASTGNEKLFF TGTGCCAGTACGGGGAATGAAAAACTGTTTTTT
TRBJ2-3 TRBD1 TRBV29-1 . CSVGPGQGVTDTQYF TGCAGCGTTGGTCCGGGACAGGGGGTAACAGATACGCAGTATTTT
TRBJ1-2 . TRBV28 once CASRPQGIAYYGYTF TGTGCCAGCAGACCACAGGGTATCGCCTATTATGGCTACACCTTC
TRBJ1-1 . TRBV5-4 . CASSPRQLGTEAFF TGTGCCAGCAGCCCGAGACAGTTGGGGACTGAAGCTTTCTTT
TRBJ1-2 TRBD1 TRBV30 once CAWSTGGAWYGYTF TGTGCCTGGAGTACAGGGGGCGCATGGTATGGCTACACCTTC
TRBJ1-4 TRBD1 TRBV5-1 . CASSPGTGDKLFF TGCGCCAGCAGCCCAGGGACAGGGGATAAACTGTTTTTT
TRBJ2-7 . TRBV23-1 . CASSQPSAGVHEQYF TGCGCCAGCAGTCAACCCTCGGCAGGGGTACACGAGCAGTACTTC
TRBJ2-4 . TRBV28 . CASSSPHHLAALAKNIQYF TGTGCCAGCAGTTCCCCTCACCATTTAGCGGCCTTAGCCAAAAACATTCAGTACTTC
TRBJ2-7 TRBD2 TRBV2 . CASSEHPGGNGLEQYF TGTGCCAGCAGTGAACATCCGGGAGGGAACGGGCTAGAGCAGTACTTC
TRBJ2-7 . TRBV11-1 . CASSLGEAGYEQYF TGTGCCAGCAGCTTGGGGGAGGCGGGCTACGAGCAGTACTTC